The present TCR beta chain was sequenced within a study of OX40 agonist ivuxolimab in advanced cancers. Study background: The dose of intravenous ivuxolimab that patients received every 2 weeks ranged from 0.01 to 10 mg/kg.

Repertoires were generated with immunoSEQ multiplex PCR, while TCRdb's copy carries only in-frame clones and drops some. This table has tens of thousands of clones, about 89% appearing once. This CDR3 spans 19 amino acids. In germline, CDR1 is MNHEY, CDR2 SMNVEV (reference sequence). The trim removed 2 bases at V and 7 bases at J, leaving 13 bases unmatched. This material consisted of CD4+ or CD8+ T cells sorted from blood, taken in a trial of the OX40 agonist ivuxolimab. This chain links TRBV27 with TRBJ2-1, with 14 bases identical to TRBD2. The TCR was taken from an adult with an advanced solid tumor such as melanoma, head and neck, liver or kidney cancer. CDR3 sequence reads: CASSLRLAGGGGYSNEQFF. The CDR3 nucleotides read TGTGCCAGCAGTTTACGACTAGCGGGAGGGGGTGGGTATTCGAATGAGCAGTTCTTC.